The 10 T cell receptor beta chains below come from one sample, sequenced in a study of blood T cell repertoires in COVID-19. Here immunoSEQ multiplex PCR was the method, and the copy in TCRdb shows in-frame clones only, minus some. The table records about 120,000 clones, 65% to 90% of them present only once. The sequenced sample consisted of peripheral blood. The receptors stem from an elderly woman with acute or convalescent COVID-19.

The chain links TRBV2 to TRBJ2-1, with 9 bases identical to TRBD1. V lost 7 bases and J lost 15; bases outside the gene matches: 10. CDR1 and CDR2 from the germline V gene are SNHLY and FYNNEI. CDR3 length: 12 amino acids. The CDR3 is CASTRTGESSFF. The CDR3 region has the DNA TGTGCCAGCACCCGGACAGGGGAGTCCTCGTTCTTC.

The chain combines TRBV5-1 with TRBJ2-1; 12 nucleotides line up with TRBD2. CDR1 is SGHRS, CDR2 YFSETQ, per germline. V shed 4 bases and J 6 bases; nucleotides not matched to a gene: 5. The CDR3 totals 15 residues. CDR3 sequence reads: CASSLGLAGPNEQFF. CDR3 coding DNA: TGCGCCAGCAGCCTAGGACTAGCGGGGCCCAATGAGCAGTTCTTC. The complete variable domain, with remaining parts taken from reference TRBV5-1 and TRBJ2-1, reads KAGVTQTPRYLIKTRGQQVTLSCSPISGHRSVSWYQQTPGQGLQFLFEYFSETQRNKGNFPGRFSGRQFSNSRSEMNVSTLELGDSALYLCASSLGLAGPNEQFFGPGTRLTVL.

This rearrangement joins TRBV19 to TRBJ1-5; 10 bases fit TRBD1. The junction had 12 bases not matched to a gene; V was cut back by 6 bases and J by 1 base. Looked up from germline, CDR1 is LNHDA and CDR2 is SQIVND (reference sequence). The length of the CDR3 is 18 residues. CDR3 coding DNA: TGTGCCAGTAGGGTCTACTCGGACAGGGGGATAAGCAATCAGCCCCAGCATTTT. Translated: CASRVYSDRGISNQPQHF. The variable domain in full, with the rest retrieved from reference TRBV19 and TRBJ1-5, is DGGITQSPKYLFRKEGQNVTLSCEQNLNHDAMYWYRQDPGQGLRLIYYSQIVNDFQKGDIAEGYSVSREKKESFPLTVTSAQKNPTAFYLCASRVYSDRGISNQPQHFGDGTRLSIL.

This chain connects TRBV5-4 to TRBJ2-5; TRBD2 agrees at 7 bases. This CDR3 region has 15 residues. The J segment lost 2 bases and the V segment lost 5 bases, leaving 9 bases of the junction unmatched. Germline V gives CDR1 SGHNT, CDR2 YYREEE (reference sequence). The CDR3 loop is CASRLAAGPQETQYF. DNA for the CDR3: TGTGCCAGCAGGCTAGCGGCGGGTCCTCAAGAGACCCAGTACTTC.

The chain recombines TRBV9 with TRBJ1-1, with D hard to call. This CDR3 spans 16 amino acids. The germline CDR1 and CDR2 sequences are SGDLS and YYNGEE. Trimming took 0 bases from V and 5 from J, leaving 17 bases between them. CDR3 sequence: CASSVDGGVGRTEAFF. CDR3 DNA sequence: TGTGCCAGCAGCGTAGATGGCGGTGTAGGGAGGACTGAAGCTTTCTTT. The whole variable domain, filled in from reference TRBV9 and TRBJ1-1, reads DSGVTQTPKHLITATGQRVTLRCSPRSGDLSVYWYQQSLDQGLQFLIQYYNGEERAKGNILERFSAQQFPDLHSELNLSSLELGDSALYFCASSVDGGVGRTEAFFGQGTRLTVV.

The chain employs TRBV5-1 and TRBJ1-2; D is possibly TRBD1 (5 bases). CDR1 SGHRS and CDR2 YFSETQ come from the germline V gene. Trimming removed 6 bases from V and 0 bases from J, with 24 bases in between. The CDR3 has 18 amino acids. The CDR3 sequence: CASKLTISDRFTNYGYTF. In DNA, the CDR3 is TGCGCCAGCAAGCTGACAATTTCTGACAGATTTACTAACTATGGCTACACCTTC.

This chain joins TRBV20-1 and TRBJ1-2; possible D gene TRBD1, 6 bases. The germline V and J ends were trimmed by 6 bases and 5 bases, with 10 bases remaining between them. CDR3 length: 11 residues. Looked up from germline, CDR1 is DFQATT and CDR2 is SNEGSKA (reference sequence). This chain's CDR3 is CSAPQGYGYTF. CDR3 coding DNA: TGCAGTGCCCCACAGGGTTATGGCTACACCTTC.

This rearrangement joins TRBV5-1 to TRBJ1-6; D is unclear. CDR1 is SGHRS, CDR2 YFSETQ, per germline. V was cut by 4 bases and J by 8 bases, with 10 bases left in between. The CDR3 loop spans 13 amino acids. CDR3 DNA sequence: TGCGCCAGCAGCATCGGTTTGGATTCACCCCTCCACTTT. It encodes CASSIGLDSPLHF.

This chain uses TRBV5-8 with TRBJ2-3, with TRBD1 matching over 10 bases. The CDR3 spans 16 residues. The germline V gene encodes CDR1 SGHTS and CDR2 YDEGEE. V lost 4 bases, J lost 1 base, and 6 bases stayed unmatched. The CDR3 loop is CASSPRGTGGTDTQYF. The CDR3 nucleotides are TGTGCCAGCAGCCCGAGGGGGACAGGGGGCACAGATACGCAGTATTTT.

This sequence joins TRBV27 and TRBJ1-3; D perhaps matches TRBD1 (5 bases). This CDR3 region has 15 residues. Germline V lookup: CDR1 MNHEY, CDR2 SMNVEV (reference sequence). The V gene lost 2 bases and the J gene lost 5 bases, with 13 bases spanning the gap. CDR3 amino acids: CASSLTLGGRNTIYF. DNA for the CDR3: TGTGCCAGCAGTTTAACTCTCGGGGGAAGAAACACCATATATTTT.